The T cell receptor beta chain under discussion was sequenced for a study of response to subunit inactivated influenza vaccine. General study points: It was the authors' suggestion that each seasonal influenza vaccination recruits few new T cells.

Germline CDR1 and CDR2: LNHDA and SQIVND (reference sequence). The CDR3 totals 15 residues. V dropped 3 bases and J dropped 4; count of bases not matched to a gene: 8. MiXCR, applied by TCRdb to the RT-PCR reads, yields one record per CDR3 protein. The sample consists of about 780,000 distinct CDR3 sequences, around a sixth of them appearing once. Turning to this clonotype: The antigen remains undetermined.

The chain joins TRBV19 to TRBJ2-7; TRBD2 matches 8 bases. The sequence was obtained from a man in his fifties or sixties who received an inactivated influenza vaccine. The sample was PBMCs from blood, taken 4 to 6 days after vaccination. The chain's CDR3 is CASSILSGTGYEQYF. CDR3 coding DNA: TGTGCCAGTAGTATCCTTAGCGGGACCGGATACGAGCAGTACTTC. Filled out from reference TRBV19 and TRBJ2-7, the complete variable domain reads DGGITQSPKYLFRKEGQNVTLSCEQNLNHDAMYWYRQDPGQGLRLIYYSQIVNDFQKGDIAEGYSVSREKKESFPLTVTSAQKNPTAFYLCASSILSGTGYEQYFGPGTRLTVT.